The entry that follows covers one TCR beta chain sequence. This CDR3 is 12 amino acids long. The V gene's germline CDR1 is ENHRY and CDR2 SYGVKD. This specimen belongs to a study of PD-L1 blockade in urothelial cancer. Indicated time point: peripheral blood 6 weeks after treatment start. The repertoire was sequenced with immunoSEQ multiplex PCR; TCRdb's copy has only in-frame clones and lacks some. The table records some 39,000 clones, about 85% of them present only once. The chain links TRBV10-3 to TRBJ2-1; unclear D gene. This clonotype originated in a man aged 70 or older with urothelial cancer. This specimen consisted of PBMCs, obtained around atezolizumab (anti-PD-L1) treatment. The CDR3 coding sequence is TGTGCTCACGCGCAGGTCGAGAATGAGCAGTTCTTC. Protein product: CAHAQVENEQFF.